This TCR beta chain was sequenced for a study of control samples from healthy donors and cancer patients. V was trimmed by 3 bases and J by 1 base, leaving 15 bases between them. CDR3 size: 15 residues. Germline assignment: CDR1 GTSNPN and CDR2 SVGIG (reference sequence). Profiled with immunoSEQ multiplex PCR; TCRdb holds only in-frame clones, not every one. The sample contains about 60,000 clones, 65% to 90% of which appear only once. This receptor was obtained from a man in his forties or fifties in good health. Sequenced: blood. The chain joins TRBV30 to TRBJ1-2; TRBD1 might be the D (6 bases). The CDR3 DNA reads as TGTGCCTGGAGGCTTGCAGGGGCCGTTAACTATGGCTACACCTTC. It is translated as CAWRLAGAVNYGYTF.